Below are 19 T cell receptor beta chains sequenced from a single sample in a study of OX40 agonist ivuxolimab in advanced cancers. Only in-frame clones appear in the TCRdb table, and some are missing; sequencing was by immunoSEQ multiplex PCR. The data contain over 80,000 clones, approximately 90% of them singletons. This material consisted of CD4+ or CD8+ T cells sorted from blood, taken in a trial of the OX40 agonist ivuxolimab. These receptors all stem from an adult with an advanced solid tumor such as melanoma, head and neck, liver or kidney cancer.

The V gene is TRBV9, the J gene TRBJ2-5; 8 bases fit TRBD2. Germline CDR1 SGDLS, CDR2 YYNGEE. There are 17 residues in the CDR3. J lost 4 bases, V lost 0 bases, and 11 bases had no gene match. The CDR3 spells CASSVGGASGPRETQYF. CDR3 nucleotide sequence: TGTGCCAGCAGCGTAGGGGGGGCTAGCGGGCCTCGAGAGACCCAGTACTTC.

This chain links TRBV4-3 with TRBJ1-2; D is ambiguous. V lost 1 base, J lost 1 base, and 10 bases lay in between. The germline gives CDR1 LGHNA, CDR2 YSLEER. This CDR3 spans 15 amino acids. This CDR3 is CASSQVYGFNYGYTF. DNA for the CDR3: TGCGCCAGCAGCCAAGTTTATGGGTTTAACTATGGCTACACCTTC.

The chain carries TRBV5-4 and TRBJ1-1; 7 nucleotides align to TRBD1. The CDR3 is made up of 14 amino acids. With 4 bases clipped from V and 4 bases from J, the junction kept 7 bases outside the gene matches. Looked up from germline, CDR1 is SGHNT and CDR2 is YYREEE (reference sequence). The CDR3 spells CASSLGGGGTEAFF. The CDR3 nucleotides read TGTGCCAGCAGCCTAGGAGGGGGCGGCACTGAAGCTTTCTTT.

CDR3 protein: CASSAGTGTGGELFF. CDR3 sequence (DNA): TGCGCCAGCAGCGCCGGGACAGGGACGGGCGGGGAGCTGTTTTTT. The chain couples TRBV5-1 to TRBJ2-2; the match to TRBD1 covers 9 bases. This CDR3 spans 15 amino acids. Germline V lookup: CDR1 SGHRS, CDR2 YFSETQ. Losses at the gene ends were 4 bases for V and 7 bases for J; bases not matched to a gene: 8.

The chain uses TRBV19 and TRBJ1-4; weak D call: TRBD1 (5 bases). This CDR3 region has 15 residues. Trimming removed 7 bases at V and 5 bases at J, with 17 bases between. Germline lookup yields CDR1 LNHDA and CDR2 SQIVND (reference sequence). CDR3 nucleotides: TGTGCCAGTAACCCCTCCGGGGGGGGGAATGAAAAACTGTTTTTT. Its protein product is CASNPSGGGNEKLFF. The variable domain in full, completed from reference TRBV19 and TRBJ1-4, reads DGGITQSPKYLFRKEGQNVTLSCEQNLNHDAMYWYRQDPGQGLRLIYYSQIVNDFQKGDIAEGYSVSREKKESFPLTVTSAQKNPTAFYLCASNPSGGGNEKLFFGSGTQLSVL.

The table lists this clone with a count of one. Other DNA sequences from this sample encode an identical CDR3 as well. J is TRBJ1-2 and V is TRBV20-1; D uncertain. Trimming pared 3 bases from V and 2 bases from J, leaving 4 bases between. This CDR3 comprises 11 residues. In germline, CDR1 is DFQATT, CDR2 SNEGSKA (reference sequence). CDR3 nucleotide sequence: TGCAGTGCTAGGGACAACTATGGCTACACCTTC. It specifies CSARDNYGYTF.

The chain is built from TRBV5-1 and TRBJ1-6; tentatively, D is TRBD1 (5 bases). The CDR3 spans 15 residues. Germline CDR1 reads SGHRS; CDR2 reads YFSETQ. V lost 2 bases and J lost 1, with 7 bases in between. The CDR3 sequence: CASSLEGSYNSPLHF. The CDR3 nucleotides read TGCGCCAGCAGCTTAGAGGGGTCCTATAATTCACCCCTCCACTTT.

The chain has TRBV11-3 and TRBJ1-3; tentative D call: TRBD1 (5 bases). The V end was cut by 6 bases, the J end by 0 bases, with 18 bases between. The CDR3 loop spans 17 amino acids. From germline, CDR1 is SGHNT and CDR2 YENEEA. CDR3 loop: CASSEGRGQFSGNTIYF. As DNA, the CDR3 is TGTGCCAGCAGTGAGGGTAGGGGCCAATTCTCTGGAAACACCATATATTTT.

The chain joins TRBV28 to TRBJ2-3; D might be TRBD2 (5 bases). V was cut by 8 bases and J by 7 bases, with 22 bases left in between. Germline V gives CDR1 MDHEN, CDR2 SYDVKM. The CDR3 loop spans 15 amino acids. CDR3 amino acids: CASANGGLGMNTQYF. The CDR3 DNA reads as TGTGCCAGCGCCAACGGTGGGCTCGGGATGAATACGCAGTATTTT.

The chain recombines TRBV2 with TRBJ2-3; a weak D match, TRBD1 (5 bases). Germline assignment: CDR1 SNHLY and CDR2 FYNNEI. The ends were cut back, 2 bases at V and 1 base at J, with 16 bases in the middle. CDR3 length: 17 residues. CDR3 region: CASSERGTVRGTDTQYF. For the CDR3, the DNA is TGTGCCAGCAGTGAAAGGGGCACCGTCCGGGGCACAGATACGCAGTATTTT.

This chain joins TRBV5-1 and TRBJ1-1, with D unclear. The CDR3 has 13 amino acids. Trimming stripped 2 bases from V and 6 bases from J, with 11 bases between. The germline gives CDR1 SGHRS, CDR2 YFSETQ. CDR3 amino acids: CASSLEISAEAFF. CDR3 DNA: TGCGCCAGCAGCTTAGAAATTAGCGCTGAAGCTTTCTTT.

J is TRBJ2-7 and V is TRBV7-2; 9 nucleotides agree with TRBD2. Germline V gene data show CDR1 as SGHTA and CDR2 as FQGNSA. V dropped 7 bases and J dropped 7; count of bases not matched to a gene: 14. The CDR3 is made up of 15 amino acids. The CDR3 loop is CASTVAGVGRGEQYF. CDR3 coding DNA: TGTGCCAGCACCGTAGCGGGAGTGGGTCGGGGGGAGCAGTACTTC.

This clone is a singleton in its sample. This sequence joins TRBV18 and TRBJ1-2; D remains ambiguous. The CDR3 is 14 amino acids. The germline V gene encodes CDR1 KGHSH and CDR2 LQKENI. Trimming shortened V by 6 bases and J by 0 bases, and 11 bases separated the two germline ends. The CDR3 DNA follows: TGTGCCAGCTCTCTCTCGACATCTAACTATGGCTACACCTTC. It yields the protein CASSLSTSNYGYTF.

The chain carries TRBV6-5 and TRBJ2-5; tentative D call: TRBD1 (6 bases). V was pared by 9 bases and J by 2 bases, with 16 bases between. The germline V gene encodes CDR1 MNHEY and CDR2 SVGAGI. The CDR3 has 14 residues. The CDR3 DNA reads as TGTGCCAGTGGGACCTGGGGGCGTCAAGAGACCCAGTACTTC. It codes for CASGTWGRQETQYF.

V usage is TRBV5-1 and J usage is TRBJ1-2; TRBD1 matches 9 bases. Losses at the gene ends were 3 bases for V and 6 bases for J; bases not matched to a gene: 12. The CDR3 runs to 16 residues. CDR1 is SGHRS and CDR2 is YFSETQ in the germline V gene. CDR3 nucleotide sequence: TGCGCCAGCAGCTACTCGACGGGACAGGGTACGGATGGCTACACCTTC. It codes for CASSYSTGQGTDGYTF.

The chain employs TRBV19 and TRBJ1-5; no clear D gene. The V end was cut by 8 bases, the J end by 0 bases, with 8 bases between. Germline CDR1 is LNHDA and CDR2 is SQIVND (reference sequence). CDR3 length: 13 residues. The CDR3 DNA follows: TGTGCCAGTGGACCCTATAGCAATCAGCCCCAGCATTTT. It encodes CASGPYSNQPQHF.

The V call is TRBV7-8, the J call TRBJ2-2; D is unresolved. The germline gives CDR1 SGHVS, CDR2 FQNEAQ. V was pared by 0 bases and J by 3 bases, with 8 bases between. The CDR3 has 15 residues. The CDR3 loop reads CASSLAGWDTGELFF. CDR3 bases: TGTGCCAGCAGCTTAGCGGGATGGGACACCGGGGAGCTGTTTTTT.

As for this clone: Distinct nucleotide sequences in the sample also encode this CDR3. This chain links TRBV28 with TRBJ2-3; 7 bases line up with TRBD1. There are 16 residues in the CDR3. J gave up 2 bases and V 3 bases, and 8 bases lay outside the gene matches. Germline values: CDR1 MDHEN, CDR2 SYDVKM. The DNA for the CDR3 is TGTGCCAGCAGTTTCAATATCGGACAGGACACAGATACGCAGTATTTT. It specifies CASSFNIGQDTDTQYF.

This clone has only a few counts. The chain uses TRBV6-6 and TRBJ2-7; unclear D gene. CDR1 and CDR2 from the germline V gene are MNHNY and SVGAGI (reference sequence). The V gene lost 2 bases and the J gene lost 3 bases, with 8 bases spanning the gap. The CDR3 length is 13 residues. CDR3 in DNA: TGTGCCAGCAGTTACGGTTCGTACTACGAGCAGTACTTC. Protein: CASSYGSYYEQYF.